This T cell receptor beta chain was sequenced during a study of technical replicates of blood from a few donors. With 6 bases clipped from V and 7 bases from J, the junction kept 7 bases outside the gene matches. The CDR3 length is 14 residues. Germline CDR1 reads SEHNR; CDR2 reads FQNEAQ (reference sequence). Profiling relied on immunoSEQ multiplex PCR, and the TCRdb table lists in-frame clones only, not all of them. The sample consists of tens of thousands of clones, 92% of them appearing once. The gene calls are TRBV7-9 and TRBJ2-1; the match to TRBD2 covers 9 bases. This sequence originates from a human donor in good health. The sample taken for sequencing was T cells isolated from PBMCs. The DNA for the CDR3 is TGTGCCAGCAGTCGGCGGGAGGGCCTAAATGAGCAGTTCTTC. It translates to CASSRREGLNEQFF.